This T cell receptor beta chain was identified during a study of Graves' ophthalmopathy and Graves' hyperthyroidism. The overall study: Researchers classed hyperthyroidism as stable given no ophthalmopathy within 18 months of follow-up. Study-wide results and caveats: Most expanded clonotypes from thyroid (those above 0.001 frequency) were also found in blood.

RNA transcripts provided the template for amplifying TCR beta CDR3 regions. RT-PCR in the first round used HTBI primers; a second-round multiplex PCR followed. MiXCR, applied by TCRdb to the multiplex PCR reads, yields one record per CDR3 protein. This sample yields 500,000 to 700,000 distinct CDR3 sequences, of which 35% to 45% are seen a single time; about 4.2% belongs to the top ten. This CDR3 spans 16 amino acids. CDR1 and CDR2 from the germline V gene are SGHVS and FQNEAQ. V dropped 5 bases and J dropped 3 bases, with 19 bases sitting between them. This clonotype was counted ten times or more. Its antigen is as yet unknown. Hyperthyroidism patients were newly diagnosed, under 2 months' duration, aged 18 to 65. As diagnostic evidence, clinical symptoms, serum thyroxine, TRAb, thyroid ultrasound and orbital computed tomography were relied upon.

This clonotype was sampled from an adult man with Graves' hyperthyroidism. Material: peripheral blood or thyroid tissue (not recorded which). The chain has TRBV7-8 and TRBJ1-2, with a weak D call TRBD1 (6 bases). Here the CDR3 reads CASSNPIGGLYYGYTF. For the CDR3, the DNA is TGTGCCAGCAGCAACCCAATCGGGGGGCTTTACTATGGCTACACCTTC.